Following are 21 T cell receptor beta chains from one sample sequenced in a study of response to subunit inactivated influenza vaccine. TCRdb re-derived calls from the RT-PCR reads in MiXCR, one entry per CDR3 protein. The sample includes under 550,000 distinct CDR3 sequences, more than 7% seen only once; the top ten take over 10%. The sample was PBMCs from blood, taken roughly 24 months after vaccination. These TCRs come from a man aged 45-69 years who received an inactivated influenza vaccine.

This clonotype has more than one count but fewer than ten. The rearrangement uses TRBV6-1 and TRBJ2-3; the D call may be TRBD1 or TRBD2 (5 bases each). Trimming cost V 3 bases and J 1 base, with 11 bases left between them. Germline V gene data show CDR1 as MNHNS and CDR2 as SASEGT. The CDR3 runs 15 residues. The CDR3 sequence: CASSDLGTRTDTQYF. CDR3 sequence (DNA): TGTGCCAGCAGTGATTTGGGGACGCGCACAGATACGCAGTATTTT.

This clonotype was seen a handful of times. The DNA of the CDR3 is TGTGCCACCAGCCGCCAGCTTGGGGGCACTGAAGCTTTCTTT. Translation gives CATSRQLGGTEAFF. V and J are TRBV15 and TRBJ1-1, with D maybe TRBD1 (5 bases). CDR3 size: 14 residues. Germline-derived CDR1 and CDR2 are LNHNV and YYDKDF (reference sequence). Trimming shortened V by 5 bases and J by 4 bases, and 14 bases separated the two germline ends.

This clonotype was counted only a few times. The genes are TRBV7-8 and TRBJ1-5, with 7 nucleotides matching TRBD1. The CDR3 totals 17 residues. Looked up from germline, CDR1 is SGHVS and CDR2 is FQNEAQ. With 1 base clipped from V and 2 bases from J, the junction kept 8 bases outside the gene matches. The CDR3 DNA is TGTGCCAGCAGCTTAGGTCCGGTTACAGGGGGCAATCAGCCCCAGCATTTT. It translates to CASSLGPVTGGNQPQHF.

The chain recombines TRBV7-2 with TRBJ2-5; unclear D gene. V lost 5 bases and J lost 3, with 13 bases in between. CDR3 size: 14 residues. CDR1 and CDR2 (germline): SGHTA, FQGNSA. The CDR3: CASSSTGRKETQYF. The CDR3 region has the DNA TGTGCCAGCAGCAGTACGGGTCGGAAAGAGACCCAGTACTTC.

The V gene is TRBV12-3 or TRBV12-4, the J gene TRBJ2-3; 8 bases match TRBD2. V was clipped by 1 base and J by 5 bases; unmatched bases: 5. The length of the CDR3 is 15 residues. CDR3 amino acids: CASSLEAGVGDTQYF. CDR3 nucleotides: TGTGCCAGCAGTTTAGAAGCGGGGGTGGGAGATACGCAGTATTTT.

This chain uses TRBV20-1 with TRBJ2-5, with 7 bases lining up with TRBD2. Germline trimming cut 5 bases from V and 2 bases from J; bases unmatched to any gene: 8. The germline gives CDR1 DFQATT, CDR2 SNEGSKA (reference sequence). This CDR3 spans 14 amino acids. CDR3 coding DNA: TGCAGTGCTCATGAACTAGCGAGTCAAGAGACCCAGTACTTC. This translates into CSAHELASQETQYF.

V and J are TRBV18 and TRBJ2-3; D not certain. Germline lookup yields CDR1 KGHSH and CDR2 LQKENI. The length of the CDR3 is 14 residues. Deletions cut 3 bases from V and 1 base from J, with 8 bases between. The CDR3 coding sequence is TGTGCCAGCTCACCGCCCATAGGCACAGATACGCAGTATTTT. As protein: CASSPPIGTDTQYF.

The chain combines TRBV12-3 or TRBV12-4 with TRBJ1-5; D remains ambiguous. The length of the CDR3 is 14 residues. Trimming pared 3 bases from V and 7 bases from J, leaving 13 bases between. The CDR3 region has the DNA TGTGCCAGCAGTTTTGATGATGTTGGCCAGCCCCAGCATTTT. It translates to CASSFDDVGQPQHF.

This clonotype was counted many times. The chain joins TRBV6-6 to TRBJ2-7; 7 bases are a match to TRBD1. This CDR3 region has 12 residues. With V trimmed by 5 bases and J by 2 bases, 0 bases remained unmatched. The germline V gene has CDR1 MNHNY and CDR2 SVGAGI (reference sequence). Here the CDR3 DNA reads TGTGCCAGCAGTGGGACAGCCTACGAGCAGTACTTC. Its translation: CASSGTAYEQYF.

CDR3 protein: CASGWGTEAFF. The CDR3 DNA is TGTGCCAGCGGGTGGGGGACTGAAGCTTTCTTT. The V and J genes are TRBV13 and TRBJ1-1; weak D call: TRBD1 (5 bases). This CDR3 is built from 11 residues. Trimming removed 8 bases from V and 5 bases from J, with 9 bases in between. The germline V gene encodes CDR1 PRHDT and CDR2 FYEKMQ (reference sequence).

This clonotype was seen repeatedly, ten times or more. The V gene is TRBV6-5, the J gene TRBJ1-1, with D maybe TRBD1 (5 bases). Germline CDR1 reads MNHEY; CDR2 reads SVGAGI. The germline V and J ends were trimmed by 6 bases and 9 bases, with 11 bases remaining between them. This CDR3 is 11 amino acids long. The CDR3 protein is CASRGRRKAFF. In nucleotides, the CDR3 is TGTGCCAGCAGGGGACGAAGGAAAGCTTTCTTT.

The chain is built from TRBV29-1 and TRBJ2-3, with D perhaps matching TRBD1 (6 bases). The CDR3 spans 15 residues. V was pared by 4 bases and J by 0 bases, with 14 bases between. The germline gives CDR1 SQVTM, CDR2 ANQGSEA. CDR3 amino acids: CSVVGTKASTDTQYF. CDR3 nucleotide sequence: TGCAGCGTTGTAGGGACAAAGGCCAGCACAGATACGCAGTATTTT.

This chain joins TRBV7-2 and TRBJ2-1; 8 bases line up with TRBD2. Germline loops: CDR1 SGHTA, CDR2 FQGNSA. V dropped 3 bases and J dropped 4; count of bases not matched to a gene: 11. The CDR3 consists of 17 residues. The CDR3 nucleotides read TGTGCCAGCAGCTTCTCCCTTAGCGGGGAACTATACAATGAGCAGTTCTTC. This sequence encodes CASSFSLSGELYNEQFF.

This clonotype has ten or more counts. V gene TRBV11-2 combines with J gene TRBJ2-4; possibly TRBD2 for D (5 bases). The V gene's germline CDR1 is SGHAT and CDR2 FQNNGV. The V end lost 3 bases, the J end lost 4 bases, and 7 bases lay between the germline ends. This CDR3 comprises 13 residues. The CDR3 nucleotides read TGTGCCAGCAGCTTGAGGGAAAAAAACATTCAGTACTTC. Protein sequence: CASSLREKNIQYF.

This clonotype has more than one count but fewer than ten. This chain joins TRBV4-3 and TRBJ1-1; TRBD1 agrees at 7 bases. CDR1 and CDR2 from the germline V gene are LGHNA and YSLEER. The CDR3 contains 15 residues. The trim removed 0 bases at V and 0 bases at J, leaving 1 base unmatched. CDR3 in amino acids: CASSQEGQMNTEAFF. In DNA, the CDR3 is TGCGCCAGCAGCCAAGAGGGACAGATGAACACTGAAGCTTTCTTT.

In its sample, this clonotype was seen many times. One junction end disagrees with the germline gene, perhaps due to a read error. V gene TRBV7-9 combines with J gene TRBJ2-1; 10 bases match TRBD2. The CDR3 has 13 amino acids. The germline V gene encodes CDR1 SEHNR and CDR2 FQNEAQ (reference sequence). The CDR3 coding sequence is TGTGCCAGCAGCATAGCGGGAGGAGGTGAGCAGTTCTTC. Protein: CASSIAGGGEQFF.

A few counts support this clonotype. The chain is built from TRBV7-3 and TRBJ2-1, with 8 nucleotides matching TRBD2. V shed 1 base, J shed 5 bases, and the junction held 13 bases outside the gene matches. CDR1 and CDR2 (germline): SGHTA, FQGTGA. The length of the CDR3 is 18 residues. The CDR3 DNA reads TGTGCCAGCAGCTTAAACCCCCCGGGGGCGGGAGGTAACAATGAGCAGTTCTTC. It translates to CASSLNPPGAGGNNEQFF.

This chain joins TRBV20-1 and TRBJ2-3; maybe TRBD1 (6 bases). This CDR3 spans 16 amino acids. V lost 1 base and J 6 bases, leaving 20 bases between the germline ends. Germline assignment: CDR1 DFQATT and CDR2 SNEGSKA (reference sequence). CDR3 nucleotides: TGCAGTGCTAGAGGGCGGAACAGGGTGAATTGGGATACGCAGTATTTT. This codes for CSARGRNRVNWDTQYF.

This clonotype was seen at least ten times. The chain uses TRBV7-9 and TRBJ2-7, with 10 bases lining up with TRBD1. The germline CDR1 and CDR2 sequences are SEHNR and FQNEAQ (reference sequence). The CDR3 contains 13 residues. Trimming cost V 11 bases and J 4 bases; bases outside gene matches: 8. The CDR3 DNA sequence: TGTGCCGGCGAGGGACAGGGGACTTACGAGCAGTACTTC. This codes for CAGEGQGTYEQYF.

This clonotype was observed a few times. V is TRBV20-1 and J is TRBJ2-6; 9 bases line up with TRBD1. Trimming took 6 bases from V and 0 from J; bases not matched to a gene: 6. The CDR3 runs 16 residues. Germline CDR1 is DFQATT and CDR2 is SNEGSKA (reference sequence). The CDR3 DNA follows: TGCAGTGCAATGGGGACAGGGCGCTCTGGGGCCAACGTCCTGACTTTC. As protein: CSAMGTGRSGANVLTF.

This rearrangement joins TRBV20-1 to TRBJ2-3; the match to TRBD2 covers 15 bases. Per germline, CDR1 DFQATT and CDR2 SNEGSKA (reference sequence). This CDR3 comprises 17 residues. J gave up 0 bases and V 5 bases, and 6 bases lay outside the gene matches. Here the CDR3 DNA reads TGCAGTGCTTCAGGAGGGACTAGCGGGGGGAGCACAGATACGCAGTATTTT. Translating gives CSASGGTSGGSTDTQYF.